A selection of T cell receptor beta chains follows, all from one sample in a study of T cell repertoires in cytomegalovirus infection. MiXCR was run by TCRdb on the reads, yielding one entry per CDR3 protein. The repertoire holds fewer than 1,000,000 distinct CDR3 sequences, with around 30% as singletons. These TCRs are of unknown antigen specificity. The sequencing used cultured CD8+ T cells from PBMCs, collected from culture after CMV antigen stimulation. These receptors all stem from a human donor in good health (CMV status not recorded). Some clones in this sample may be carry-over from other donors' samples. The CDR3 runs from the conserved cysteine through the conserved F or W. D genes are given only for firm matches. The listing skips clone size in some rows; elsewhere it reads once, few, many or a size class.

>few|15|TRBV4-1|TRBJ2-3|-
CASSQVLTSTDTQYF
TGCGCCAGCAGCCAAGTCCTGACTAGCACAGATACGCAGTATTTT
>-|18|TRBV7-6|TRBJ1-1|-
CASSLTPPYPPRRGEAFF
TGTGCCAGCAGCTTAACCCCCCCCTATCCCCCAAGGAGGGGTGAAGCTTTCTTT
>many|15|TRBV11-2|TRBJ2-1|TRBD2
CASSLPGLASHEQFF
TGTGCCAGCAGCCTCCCGGGACTAGCGTCCCATGAGCAGTTCTTC
>few|16|TRBV7-9|TRBJ1-2|TRBD1
CASTSSVGQGDYGYTF
TGTGCCAGCACCTCGTCCGTTGGACAGGGCGACTATGGCTACACCTTC
>few|14|TRBV6-2/TRBV6-3|TRBJ2-5|-
CASSYLAGQETQYF
TGTGCCAGCAGTTACCTGGCAGGACAAGAGACCCAGTACTTC
>-|13|TRBV10-2|TRBJ1-2|-
CASSGWDNYGYTF
TGCGCCAGCAGTGGATGGGATAACTATGGCTACACCTTC
>-|12|TRBV27|TRBJ2-7|TRBD1
CASSLTGFEQYF
TGTGCCAGCAGTTTGACAGGGTTCGAGCAGTACTTC
>many|13|TRBV6-1|TRBJ2-2|-
CASSSENTGELFF
TGTGCCAGCAGTTCCGAAAACACCGGGGAGCTGTTTTTT
>-|13|TRBV5-6|TRBJ1-2|-
CASSSWANYGYTF
TGTGCCAGCAGCTCGTGGGCGAACTATGGCTACACCTTC
>-|12|TRBV7-9|TRBJ2-1|-
CASSSGPGMGNF
TGTGCCAGCAGCTCAGGACCGGGGATGGGTAATTTC
>-|13|TRBV6-1|TRBJ2-1|TRBD2
CASSWLGGNEQFF
TGTGCCAGCAGTTGGTTGGGGGGGAATGAGCAGTTCTTC
>-|13|TRBV11-1|TRBJ1-1|TRBD1
CASTTGGLTEAFF
TGTGCCAGCACCACAGGGGGGCTTACTGAAGCTTTCTTT
>few|15|TRBV24-1|TRBJ2-2|-
CATSDLGQNTGELFF
TGTGCCACCAGTGACCTAGGACAGAACACCGGGGAGCTGTTTTTT
>few|13|TRBV12-3/TRBV12-4|TRBJ2-1|-
CASEEGPGDEQFF
TGTGCCAGCGAGGAGGGCCCCGGGGATGAGCAGTTCTTC
>-|15|TRBV25-1|TRBJ1-1|-
CASSEFEGRSTEAFF
TGTGCCAGCAGTGAATTTGAGGGACGGAGTACTGAAGCTTTCTTT
>-|13|TRBV28|TRBJ1-5|-
CASTYSRNQPQHF
TGTGCCAGCACTTACAGTCGCAATCAGCCCCAGCATTTT
>many|14|TRBV19|TRBJ2-1|TRBD2
CASSLAGGRNEQFF
TGTGCCAGCAGCTTAGCGGGGGGGCGGAATGAGCAGTTCTTC
>few|14|TRBV7-9|TRBJ1-2|-
CASSLGGLAYGYTF
TGTGCCAGCAGCTTAGGTGGGTTGGCCTATGGCTACACCTTC
>few|15|TRBV27|TRBJ1-5|TRBD1
CASTSGTGSNQPQHF
TGTGCCAGCACCTCCGGGACAGGTAGCAATCAGCCCCAGCATTTT
>-|16|TRBV9|TRBJ1-1|TRBD1
CASNVGGTGGENEAFF
TGTGCCAGCAACGTGGGGGGCACAGGGGGCGAAAATGAAGCTTTCTTT
>-|18|TRBV7-9|TRBJ2-7|TRBD1
CASSLAYRGPPFSYEQYF
TGTGCCAGCAGCTTAGCGTACAGGGGGCCCCCCTTCTCCTACGAGCAGTACTTC
>-|14|TRBV27|TRBJ1-6|-
CASSLSRVGSPLHF
TGTGCCAGCAGTTTATCCAGGGTGGGCTCACCCCTCCACTTT
>few|18|TRBV11-1|TRBJ1-1|TRBD1
CASRPRDRGPTLNTEAFF
TGTGCCAGCAGACCCCGGGACAGGGGGCCCACGCTGAACACTGAAGCTTTCTTT
>few|15|TRBV27|TRBJ2-5|-
CASSPRQFRQETQYF
TGTGCCAGCAGTCCTCGACAGTTCCGCCAAGAGACCCAGTACTTC
>many|14|TRBV7-9|TRBJ2-1|-
CASSLGGVGNEQFF
TGTGCCAGCAGCTTAGGGGGCGTAGGCAATGAGCAGTTCTTC
>-|17|TRBV6-1|TRBJ1-1|-
CASSEAMFGGSQNEAFF
TGTGCCAGCAGTGAAGCGATGTTCGGGGGCTCGCAAAACGAAGCTTTCTTT
>few|17|TRBV25-1|TRBJ1-4|-
CASSEFPAELTNEKLFF
TGTGCCAGCAGTGAATTTCCTGCGGAATTAACTAATGAAAAACTGTTTTTT
>-|15|TRBV10-3|TRBJ1-6|-
CAISESQGQNSPLHF
TGTGCCATCAGTGAGTCTCAGGGGCAGAATTCACCCCTCCACTTT
>few|12|TRBV12-5|TRBJ1-2|-
CASTREQHGYTF
TGTGCTAGTACCCGGGAACAGCATGGCTACACCTTC
>few|15|TRBV7-8|TRBJ1-1|-
CASSPEGPGVTEAFF
TGTGCCAGCAGCCCAGAGGGTCCTGGGGTTACTGAAGCTTTCTTT
>few|14|TRBV15|TRBJ2-2|TRBD2
CATRGGGDTGELFF
TGTGCCACCAGAGGCGGGGGGGACACCGGGGAGCTGTTTTTT
>-|16|TRBV27|TRBJ1-5|-
CASTPQGGYSNQPQHF
TGTGCCAGTACGCCCCAGGGAGGATATAGCAATCAGCCCCAGCATTTT
>-|15|TRBV11-2|TRBJ2-1|-
CASSLAQNPYNEQFF
TGTGCCAGCAGCTTAGCTCAGAACCCCTACAATGAGCAGTTCTTC
>-|15|TRBV7-9|TRBJ2-2|-
CASSYPGHNTGELFF
TGTGCCAGCAGTTACCCGGGACACAACACCGGGGAGCTGTTTTTT
>-|13|TRBV20-1|TRBJ1-1|-
CSDPGTVNTEAFF
TGCAGTGACCCCGGGACGGTGAACACTGAAGCTTTCTTT
>few|16|TRBV18|TRBJ1-2|-
CASSPPTGAPLYGYTF
TGTGCCAGCTCACCACCGACCGGGGCCCCACTCTATGGCTACACCTTC
>-|16|TRBV6-1|TRBJ1-1|TRBD1
CASTQIGTGGNTEAFF
TGTGCCAGCACCCAAATCGGGACAGGGGGAAACACTGAAGCTTTCTTT
>-|14|TRBV13|TRBJ2-5|-
CASSLGQGPETQYF
TGTGCCAGCAGCTTAGGTCAGGGTCCAGAGACCCAGTACTTC
>-|14|TRBV18|TRBJ2-7|-
CASSPGQIQYEQYF
TGTGCCAGCTCTCCAGGACAGATCCAATACGAGCAGTACTTC
>few|14|TRBV6-2/TRBV6-3|TRBJ2-4|-
CASSSPAGKNIQYF
TGTGCCAGCAGTTCCCCGGCAGGGAAAAACATTCAGTACTTC
>-|17|TRBV6-5|TRBJ2-2|TRBD2
CASRPSGLGGDTGELFF
TGTGCCAGCAGACCCTCAGGGCTCGGGGGGGACACCGGGGAGCTGTTTTTT
>few|18|TRBV4-1|TRBJ2-3|TRBD2
CASSPSGLAEYSTDTQYF
TGCGCCAGCAGCCCTTCGGGACTAGCGGAGTATAGCACAGATACGCAGTATTTT
>many|14|TRBV4-1|TRBJ2-1|TRBD2
CASSQGGGYNEQFF
TGCGCCAGCAGCCAAGGGGGGGGTTACAATGAGCAGTTCTTC
>-|21|TRBV9|TRBJ2-1|-
CASSVEGGDGGPVPTYNEQFF
TGTGCCAGCAGCGTAGAGGGAGGGGATGGGGGCCCCGTCCCTACCTACAATGAGCAGTTCTTC
>many|14|TRBV7-2|TRBJ2-5|TRBD2
CASMVAGIRETQYF
TGTGCCAGCATGGTAGCGGGGATAAGAGAGACCCAGTACTTC
>-|14|TRBV6-1|TRBJ1-1|-
CASSDKGFWTEAFF
TGTGCCAGCAGTGATAAAGGGTTTTGGACTGAAGCTTTCTTT
>-|16|TRBV5-1|TRBJ2-3|-
CASSPGMGFDTDTQYF
TGCGCCAGCAGCCCGGGGATGGGTTTCGACACAGATACGCAGTATTTT
>many|16|TRBV20-1|TRBJ2-2|TRBD1
CSARGRQGLNTGELFF
TGCAGTGCTAGAGGGAGACAGGGATTGAACACCGGGGAGCTGTTTTTT
>-|14|TRBV4-3|TRBJ2-2|-
CASSKGVNTGELFF
TGCGCCAGCAGCAAGGGGGTGAACACCGGGGAGCTGTTTTTT
>-|15|TRBV19|TRBJ1-1|TRBD1
CASSTPRQGMIVPFF
TGTGCCAGTAGTACCCCCAGACAGGGGATGATCGTACCTTTCTTT
>-|15|TRBV27|TRBJ2-3|-
CASSLTSPPLDTQYF
TGTGCCAGCAGTTTGACATCCCCGCCCTTAGATACGCAGTATTTT